This is a list of T cell receptor beta chains from one sample in a study of cytomegalovirus exposure and HLA in healthy donors. This table comes from immunoSEQ multiplex PCR, and its TCRdb copy is limited to in-frame clones, with some not included. Of 150,000 to 200,000 clones in the sample, 80% to 85% are singletons; the top ten hold around 4.1%. What was sequenced was PBMCs. The receptor source for this set is a man in his forties or fifties in good health and CMV-seropositive. CDR3s include the opening cysteine and the closing phenylalanine or tryptophan. D genes are given only for firm matches. Clone sizes are given selectively: once, few, many, or a class where the clone is expanded.

cdr3_aa	cdr3_nt	v_call	d_call	clone_size	j_call
CASSVGTGYNSPLHF	TGTGCCAGCAGCGTGGGGACAGGGTATAATTCACCCCTCCACTTT	TRBV9	TRBD1	-	TRBJ1-6
CASSQPEGLTEAFF	TGCGCCAGCAGCCAACCGGAGGGTCTCACTGAAGCTTTCTTT	TRBV4-1	-	-	TRBJ1-1
CASSPMTSVDEQYF	TGCGCCAGCAGCCCAATGACTAGCGTCGACGAGCAGTACTTC	TRBV5-1	TRBD2	-	TRBJ2-7
CASSAKGETQYF	TGTGCCAGCAGCGCTAAGGGGGAGACCCAGTACTTC	TRBV6-1	-	-	TRBJ2-5
CASSLNPGRSSYNEQFF	TGTGCCAGCAGCCTAAATCCAGGGCGAAGCTCCTACAATGAGCAGTTCTTC	TRBV7-3	-	-	TRBJ2-1
CASSRGGTGVYEQYF	TGTGCCAGCAGCAGGGGCGGGACAGGGGTGTACGAGCAGTACTTC	TRBV7-2	TRBD1	-	TRBJ2-7
CASSDTAGGYGYTF	TGTGCCAGCAGTGACACCGCTGGCGGGTATGGCTACACCTTC	TRBV6-5	-	-	TRBJ1-2
CASGPSMVRAADTQYF	TGTGCCAGCGGGCCTTCCATGGTCAGGGCCGCAGATACGCAGTATTTT	TRBV9	-	-	TRBJ2-3
CASKGTGRANTGELFF	TGTGCCAGCAAAGGAACAGGGCGCGCGAACACCGGGGAGCTGTTTTTT	TRBV2	-	-	TRBJ2-2
CASSFDRLNTEAFF	TGTGCCAGCAGCTTCGACAGATTGAACACTGAAGCTTTCTTT	TRBV7-9	-	-	TRBJ1-1
CASSAGQVNTGELFF	TGCGCCAGCAGCGCGGGACAGGTGAACACCGGGGAGCTGTTTTTT	TRBV5-1	TRBD1	-	TRBJ2-2
CASSLAGEVHEQFF	TGTGCCAGCAGCTTGGCGGGGGAGGTCCATGAGCAGTTCTTC	TRBV11-1	TRBD2	-	TRBJ2-1
CAWSITGGDTEAFF	TGTGCCTGGAGTATTACAGGGGGGGACACTGAAGCTTTCTTT	TRBV30	TRBD1	-	TRBJ1-1
CASRMGQFQNTEAFF	TGTGCCAGCAGGATGGGACAATTCCAAAACACTGAAGCTTTCTTT	TRBV2	-	-	TRBJ1-1
CASSGRLNTEAFF	TGCGCCAGCAGCGGGCGTTTGAACACTGAAGCTTTCTTT	TRBV5-1	-	-	TRBJ1-1
CASRRHQGGQPQHF	TGTGCCAGCAGGCGCCACCAGGGGGGTCAGCCCCAGCATTTT	TRBV6-5	TRBD1	-	TRBJ1-5
CASSYLAGEVYEQYF	TGTGCCAGCAGTTACTTAGCGGGAGAGGTCTACGAGCAGTACTTC	TRBV6-5	TRBD2	-	TRBJ2-7
CASSFSSGRSTGELFF	TGTGCCAGCAGTTTCTCAAGCGGGAGGTCCACCGGGGAGCTGTTTTTT	TRBV28	TRBD2	-	TRBJ2-2
CASKVRGRDEQYF	TGTGCCAGCAAGGTTAGGGGGCGCGACGAGCAGTACTTC	TRBV25-1	TRBD1	-	TRBJ2-7
CSAGQGFGEQFF	TGCAGCGCCGGACAGGGGTTCGGTGAGCAGTTCTTC	TRBV29-1	TRBD1	-	TRBJ2-1
CASSYSNRNTEAFF	TGTGCCAGCAGTTACTCAAACAGAAACACTGAAGCTTTCTTT	TRBV6-5	-	-	TRBJ1-1
CASSLVGQGSNEQFF	TGTGCCAGCAGCTTAGTCGGACAGGGATCCAATGAGCAGTTCTTC	TRBV7-7	TRBD1	-	TRBJ2-1
CASSFGPSLGAFF	TGTGCCAGCAGCTTTGGGCCATCCTTGGGAGCTTTCTTT	TRBV7-2	-	-	TRBJ1-1
CAWSVRRGSGNTIYF	TGTGCCTGGAGTGTACGACGGGGCTCTGGAAACACCATATATTTT	TRBV30	-	-	TRBJ1-3
CASSIGGRDYGYTF	TGTGCCAGTAGTATCGGCGGCAGGGACTATGGCTACACCTTC	TRBV19	-	-	TRBJ1-2
CASSSLGGVGVEAFF	TGCGCCAGCAGCTCTCTGGGGGGTGTCGGGGTTGAAGCTTTCTTT	TRBV5-1	-	few	TRBJ1-1
CAWSAQGLSGYTF	TGTGCCTGGAGTGCCCAGGGGTTAAGTGGCTACACCTTC	TRBV30	-	few	TRBJ1-2
CASSQDYRANTGELFF	TGCGCCAGCAGCCAAGATTACAGGGCGAACACCGGGGAGCTGTTTTTT	TRBV4-3	-	few	TRBJ2-2
CSVDLGQGAGETQYF	TGCAGCGTTGATCTGGGACAGGGGGCGGGAGAGACCCAGTACTTC	TRBV29-1	TRBD1	-	TRBJ2-5
CASSPDGGSGNTIYF	TGTGCCAGCAGTCCCGATGGAGGGAGTGGAAACACCATATATTTT	TRBV6-5	-	-	TRBJ1-3
CASSSPRGANTGELFF	TGTGCCAGCAGTTCCCCCAGGGGGGCTAACACCGGGGAGCTGTTTTTT	TRBV27	-	-	TRBJ2-2
CASSHRDKKGYGYTF	TGTGCCAGCAGCCACCGGGACAAAAAAGGCTATGGCTACACCTTC	TRBV7-3	-	-	TRBJ1-2
CASSGTSGGGKETQYF	TGTGCCAGCAGCGGGACTAGCGGGGGGGGTAAAGAGACCCAGTACTTC	TRBV7-6	TRBD2	-	TRBJ2-5
CASSFLADKRTDTQYF	TGTGCCAGCAGCTTTCTAGCGGATAAACGCACAGATACGCAGTATTTT	TRBV5-6	TRBD2	once	TRBJ2-3
CASTQGVTYEQYF	TGTGCCAGTACCCAGGGGGTTACCTACGAGCAGTACTTC	TRBV18	TRBD1	-	TRBJ2-7
CSVQQGAFYEQYF	TGCAGCGTACAACAGGGGGCCTTTTACGAGCAGTACTTC	TRBV29-1	TRBD1	-	TRBJ2-7
CASNPNSPGELFF	TGTGCCAGCAACCCCAACAGCCCCGGGGAGCTGTTTTTT	TRBV28	-	-	TRBJ2-2
CASSFGSSGTLYNEQFF	TGTGCCAGCAGCTTTGGGTCTAGCGGAACACTTTACAATGAGCAGTTCTTC	TRBV5-4	TRBD2	-	TRBJ2-1
CASSLEVRGGQFF	TGTGCCAGCAGCTTAGAGGTGCGGGGGGGCCAGTTCTTC	TRBV7-9	TRBD2	-	TRBJ2-1
CASSSYSNQPQHF	TGTGCCAGCAGTTCCTATAGCAATCAGCCCCAGCATTTT	TRBV28	-	-	TRBJ1-5
CASSQERPTDGYTF	TGCGCCAGCAGCCAAGAACGGCCGACAGATGGCTACACCTTC	TRBV4-3	-	-	TRBJ1-2